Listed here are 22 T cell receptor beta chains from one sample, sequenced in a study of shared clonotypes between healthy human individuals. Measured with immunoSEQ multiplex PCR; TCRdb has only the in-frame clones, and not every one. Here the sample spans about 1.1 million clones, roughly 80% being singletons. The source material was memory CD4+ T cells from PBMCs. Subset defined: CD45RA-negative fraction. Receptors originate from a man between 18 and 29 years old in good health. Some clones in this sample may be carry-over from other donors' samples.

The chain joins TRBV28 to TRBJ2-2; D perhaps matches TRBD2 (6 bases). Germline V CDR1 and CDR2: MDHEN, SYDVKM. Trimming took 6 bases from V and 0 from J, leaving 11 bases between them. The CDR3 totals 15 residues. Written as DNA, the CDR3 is TGTGCCAGCAGGTCTAGCGCCGCGAACACCGGGGAGCTGTTTTTT. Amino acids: CASRSSAANTGELFF.

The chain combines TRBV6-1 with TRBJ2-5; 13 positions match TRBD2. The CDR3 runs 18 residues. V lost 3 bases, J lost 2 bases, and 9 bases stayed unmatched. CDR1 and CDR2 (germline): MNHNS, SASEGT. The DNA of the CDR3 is TGTGCCAGCAGTGAGGTTGGAGGACTAGCGGGAGTACAAGAGACCCAGTACTTC. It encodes CASSEVGGLAGVQETQYF.

CDR3 loop: CAISEGPGGDGSGNTIYF. The CDR3 nucleotides read TGTGCCATCAGTGAGGGGCCGGGTGGGGACGGCTCTGGAAACACCATATATTTT. J is TRBJ1-3 and V is TRBV10-3; D is perhaps TRBD1 (5 bases). The CDR3 spans 18 residues. The germline CDR1 and CDR2 sequences are ENHRY and SYGVKD. Trimming shortened V by 2 bases and J by 0 bases, and 17 bases separated the two germline ends.

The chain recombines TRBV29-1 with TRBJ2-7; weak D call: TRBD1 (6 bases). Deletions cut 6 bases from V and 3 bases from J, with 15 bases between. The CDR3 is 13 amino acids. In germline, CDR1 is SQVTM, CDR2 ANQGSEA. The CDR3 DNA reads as TGCAGCGTAGACCCAACAGGGAACTACGAGCAGTACTTC. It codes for CSVDPTGNYEQYF.

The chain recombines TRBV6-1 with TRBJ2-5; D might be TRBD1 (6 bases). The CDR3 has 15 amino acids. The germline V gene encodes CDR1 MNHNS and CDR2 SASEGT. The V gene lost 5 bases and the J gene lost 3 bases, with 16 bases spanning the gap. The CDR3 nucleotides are TGTGCCAGCAGTCCATTAAGAGCAGGGGAAGAGACCCAGTACTTC. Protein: CASSPLRAGEETQYF.

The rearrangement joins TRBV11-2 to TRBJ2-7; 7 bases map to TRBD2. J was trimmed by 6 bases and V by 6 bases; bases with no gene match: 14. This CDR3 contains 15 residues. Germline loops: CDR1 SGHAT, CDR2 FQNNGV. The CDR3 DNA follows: TGTGCCAGCAGATATAGTAGCGGGCTTGACGGCGAGCAGTACTTC. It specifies CASRYSSGLDGEQYF.

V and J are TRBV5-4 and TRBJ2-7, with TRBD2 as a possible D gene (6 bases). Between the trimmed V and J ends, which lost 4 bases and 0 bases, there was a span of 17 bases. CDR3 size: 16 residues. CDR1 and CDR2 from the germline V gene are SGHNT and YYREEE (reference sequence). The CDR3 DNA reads TGTGCCAGCAGCCCAGAGTGGGACTCTAGCTCCTACGAGCAGTACTTC. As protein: CASSPEWDSSSYEQYF.

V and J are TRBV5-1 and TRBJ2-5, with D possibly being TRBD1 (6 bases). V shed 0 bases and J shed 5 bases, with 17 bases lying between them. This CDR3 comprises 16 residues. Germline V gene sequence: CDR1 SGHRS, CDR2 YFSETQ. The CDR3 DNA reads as TGCGCCAGCAGCTTGGATGGACAGCCCAAGGGGGAGACCCAGTACTTC. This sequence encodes CASSLDGQPKGETQYF.

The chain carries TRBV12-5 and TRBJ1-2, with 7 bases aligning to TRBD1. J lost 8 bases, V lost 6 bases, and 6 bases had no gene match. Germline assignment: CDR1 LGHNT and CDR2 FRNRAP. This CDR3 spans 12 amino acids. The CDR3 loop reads CASGPYRGGYTF. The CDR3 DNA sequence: TGTGCTAGTGGACCATACAGGGGCGGCTACACCTTC.

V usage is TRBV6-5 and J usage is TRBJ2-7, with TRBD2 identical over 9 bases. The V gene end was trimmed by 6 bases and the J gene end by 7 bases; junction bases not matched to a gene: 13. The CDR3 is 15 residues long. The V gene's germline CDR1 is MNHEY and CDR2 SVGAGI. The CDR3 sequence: CASSRGGGDGREQYF. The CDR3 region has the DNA TGTGCCAGCAGCCGCGGGGGGGGCGATGGGAGGGAGCAGTACTTC.

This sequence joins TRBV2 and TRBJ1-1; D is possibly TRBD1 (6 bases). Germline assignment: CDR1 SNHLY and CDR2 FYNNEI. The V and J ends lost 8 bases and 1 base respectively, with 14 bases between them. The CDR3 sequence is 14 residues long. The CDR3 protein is CASDLRQANTEAFF. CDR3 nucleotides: TGTGCCAGCGACCTACGACAGGCGAACACTGAAGCTTTCTTT.

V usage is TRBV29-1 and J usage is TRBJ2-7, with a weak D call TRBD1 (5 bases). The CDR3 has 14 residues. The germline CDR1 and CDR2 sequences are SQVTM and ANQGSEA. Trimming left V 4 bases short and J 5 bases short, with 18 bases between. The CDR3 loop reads CSVGGGQGSDEQYF. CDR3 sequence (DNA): TGCAGCGTTGGGGGCGGTCAGGGTTCCGACGAGCAGTACTTC.

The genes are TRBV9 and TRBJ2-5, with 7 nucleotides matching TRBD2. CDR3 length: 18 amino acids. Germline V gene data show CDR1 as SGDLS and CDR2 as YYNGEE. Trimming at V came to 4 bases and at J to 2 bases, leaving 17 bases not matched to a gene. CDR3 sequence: CASSPPLRASGPQETQYF. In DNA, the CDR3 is TGTGCCAGCAGCCCTCCCTTGAGGGCTAGCGGACCTCAAGAGACCCAGTACTTC.

In DNA, the CDR3 is TGTGCCAGCAGTCTCCGGGACAGTCAACCGCTAAATCAGCCCCAGCATTTT. Amino acids: CASSLRDSQPLNQPQHF. The chain employs TRBV2 and TRBJ1-5, with 7 bases lining up with TRBD1. The CDR3 is made up of 17 amino acids. The ends lost 5 bases at V and 4 bases at J; junction bases unmatched: 14. Germline V CDR1 and CDR2: SNHLY, FYNNEI.

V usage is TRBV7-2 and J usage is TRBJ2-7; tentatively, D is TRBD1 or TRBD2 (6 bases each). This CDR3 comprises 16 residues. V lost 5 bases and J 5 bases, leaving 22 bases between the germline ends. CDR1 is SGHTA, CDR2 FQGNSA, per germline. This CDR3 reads CASSPFRGQGRNEQYF. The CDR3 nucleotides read TGTGCCAGCAGCCCTTTCCGGGGGCAGGGGCGGAACGAGCAGTACTTC.

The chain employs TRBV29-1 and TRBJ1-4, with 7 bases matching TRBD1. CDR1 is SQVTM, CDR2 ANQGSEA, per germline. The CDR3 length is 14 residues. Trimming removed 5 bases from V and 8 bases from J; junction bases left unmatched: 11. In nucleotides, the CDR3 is TGCAGCGTTTACCGGACAGGCCAAGACGAAAAACTGTTTTTT. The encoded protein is CSVYRTGQDEKLFF.

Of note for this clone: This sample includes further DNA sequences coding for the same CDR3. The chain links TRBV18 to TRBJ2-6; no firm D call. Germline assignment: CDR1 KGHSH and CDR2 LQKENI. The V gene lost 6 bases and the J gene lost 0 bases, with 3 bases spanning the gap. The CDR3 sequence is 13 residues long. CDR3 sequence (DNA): TGTGCCAGCTCCAGCTCTGGGGCCAACGTCCTGACTTTC. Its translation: CASSSSGANVLTF.

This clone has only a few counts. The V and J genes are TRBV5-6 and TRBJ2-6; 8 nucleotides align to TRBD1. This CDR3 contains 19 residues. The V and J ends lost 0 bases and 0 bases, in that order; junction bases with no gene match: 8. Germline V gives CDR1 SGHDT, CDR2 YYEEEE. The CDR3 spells CASSLADRGWVSGANVLTF. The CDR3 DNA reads TGTGCCAGCAGCTTGGCCGACAGGGGTTGGGTCTCTGGGGCCAACGTCCTGACTTTC.

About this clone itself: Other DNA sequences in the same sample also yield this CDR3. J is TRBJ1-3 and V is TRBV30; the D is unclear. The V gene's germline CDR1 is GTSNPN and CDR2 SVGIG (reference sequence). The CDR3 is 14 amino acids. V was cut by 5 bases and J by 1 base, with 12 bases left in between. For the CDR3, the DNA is TGTGCCTGGTTAAGAGGGAGATCTGGAAACACCATATATTTT. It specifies CAWLRGRSGNTIYF.

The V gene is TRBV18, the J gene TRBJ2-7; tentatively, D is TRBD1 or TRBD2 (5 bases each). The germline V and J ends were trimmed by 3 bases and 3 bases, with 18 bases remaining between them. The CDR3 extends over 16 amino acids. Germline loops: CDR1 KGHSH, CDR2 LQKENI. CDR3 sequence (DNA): TGTGCCAGCTCACCCCTGCCGGGGCAGGGAATCTACGAGCAGTACTTC. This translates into CASSPLPGQGIYEQYF.

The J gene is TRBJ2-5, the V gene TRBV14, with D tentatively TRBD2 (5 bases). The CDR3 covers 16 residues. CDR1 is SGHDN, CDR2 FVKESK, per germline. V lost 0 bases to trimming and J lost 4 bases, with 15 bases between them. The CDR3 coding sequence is TGTGCCAGCAGCCAAGATCTGCCGGGAACTGGAGAGACCCAGTACTTC. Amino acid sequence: CASSQDLPGTGETQYF.

In nucleotides, the CDR3 is TGTGCCTGGTCTGGACAGGGGGCCCCTGAAGCTTTCTTT. Residues: CAWSGQGAPEAFF. The chain carries TRBV30 and TRBJ1-1; 11 bases fit TRBD1. With V trimmed by 5 bases and J by 6 bases, 5 bases remained unmatched. The length of the CDR3 is 13 residues. Germline CDR1 and CDR2: GTSNPN and SVGIG (reference sequence).